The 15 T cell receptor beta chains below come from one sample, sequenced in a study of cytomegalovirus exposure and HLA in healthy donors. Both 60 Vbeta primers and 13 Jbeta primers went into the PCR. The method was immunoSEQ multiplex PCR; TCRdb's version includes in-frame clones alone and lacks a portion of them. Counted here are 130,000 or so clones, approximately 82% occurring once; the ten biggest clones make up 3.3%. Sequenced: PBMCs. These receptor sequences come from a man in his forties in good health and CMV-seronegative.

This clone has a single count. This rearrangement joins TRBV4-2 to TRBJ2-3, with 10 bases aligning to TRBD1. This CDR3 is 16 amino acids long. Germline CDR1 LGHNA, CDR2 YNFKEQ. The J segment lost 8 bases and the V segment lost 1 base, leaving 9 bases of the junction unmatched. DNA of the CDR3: TGTGCCAGCAGCCAAGGGAAGGGGGGGGACAGGGGTACGCAGTATTTT. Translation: CASSQGKGGDRGTQYF.

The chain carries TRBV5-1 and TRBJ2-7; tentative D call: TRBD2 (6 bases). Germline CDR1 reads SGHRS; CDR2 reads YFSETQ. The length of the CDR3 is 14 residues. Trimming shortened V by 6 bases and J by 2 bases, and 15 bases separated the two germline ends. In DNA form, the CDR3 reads TGCGCCAGCACTAAACGGGGGATACCCTACGAGCAGTACTTC. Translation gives CASTKRGIPYEQYF.

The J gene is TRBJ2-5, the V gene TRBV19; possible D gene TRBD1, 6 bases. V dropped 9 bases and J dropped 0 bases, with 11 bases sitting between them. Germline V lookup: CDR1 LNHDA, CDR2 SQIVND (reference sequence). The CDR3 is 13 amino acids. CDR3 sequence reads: CASSGQHQETQYF. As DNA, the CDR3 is TGTGCCAGCTCCGGACAGCACCAAGAGACCCAGTACTTC.

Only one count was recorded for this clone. This chain's CDR3 is CASSQEEGSTDTQYF. CDR3 DNA: TGCGCCAGCAGCCAAGAGGAGGGTTCCACAGATACGCAGTATTTT. The chain carries TRBV4-1 and TRBJ2-3; TRBD2 might be the D (6 bases). Trimming removed 0 bases at V and 2 bases at J, with 9 bases between. Germline CDR1 is MGHRA and CDR2 is YSYEKL. CDR3 length: 15 residues.

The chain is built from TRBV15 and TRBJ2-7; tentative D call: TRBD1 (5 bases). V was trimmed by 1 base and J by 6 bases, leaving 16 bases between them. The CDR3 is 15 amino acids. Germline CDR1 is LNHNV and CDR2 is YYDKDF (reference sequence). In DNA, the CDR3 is TGTGCCACCAGCAGAGGTGCCCCAGGGAAGGGCGAGCAGTACTTC. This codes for CATSRGAPGKGEQYF.

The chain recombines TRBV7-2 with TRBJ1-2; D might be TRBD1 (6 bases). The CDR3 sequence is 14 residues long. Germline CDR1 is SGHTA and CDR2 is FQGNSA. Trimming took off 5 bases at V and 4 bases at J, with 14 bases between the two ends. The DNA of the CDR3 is TGTGCCAGCAGCACCTCGGGACAAACCTATGGCTACACCTTC. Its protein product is CASSTSGQTYGYTF.

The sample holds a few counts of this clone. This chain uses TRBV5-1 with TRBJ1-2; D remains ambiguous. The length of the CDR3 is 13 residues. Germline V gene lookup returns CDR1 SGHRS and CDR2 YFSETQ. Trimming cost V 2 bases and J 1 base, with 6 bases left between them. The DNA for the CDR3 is TGCGCCAGCAGCTTCGGAGATAACTATGGCTACACCTTC. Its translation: CASSFGDNYGYTF.

Here the CDR3 DNA reads TGTGCCAGCAGTCAGGGGTTTGGTACGCAGTATTTT. Its translation is CASSQGFGTQYF. The rearrangement uses TRBV6-5 and TRBJ2-3, with a tentative D call TRBD1 (6 bases). The CDR3 loop spans 12 amino acids. V was shortened by 5 bases and J by 8 bases, with 11 bases between the two germline ends. Germline loops: CDR1 MNHEY, CDR2 SVGAGI.

CDR3 DNA sequence: TGTGCCAGCAGCCAAAGGGGACAGGGGGCCTACACCTTC. Translation: CASSQRGQGAYTF. The chain couples TRBV14 to TRBJ1-2; 12 bases are shared with TRBD1. With 2 bases clipped from V and 10 bases from J, the junction kept 2 bases outside the gene matches. Per germline, CDR1 SGHDN and CDR2 FVKESK. The CDR3 extends over 13 amino acids.

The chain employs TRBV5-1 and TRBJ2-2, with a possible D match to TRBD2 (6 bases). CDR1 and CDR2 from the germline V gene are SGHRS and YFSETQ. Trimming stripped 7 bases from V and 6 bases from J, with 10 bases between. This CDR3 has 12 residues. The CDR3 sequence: CASGGVPGELFF. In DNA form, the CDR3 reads TGCGCCAGCGGAGGGGTTCCCGGGGAGCTGTTTTTT.

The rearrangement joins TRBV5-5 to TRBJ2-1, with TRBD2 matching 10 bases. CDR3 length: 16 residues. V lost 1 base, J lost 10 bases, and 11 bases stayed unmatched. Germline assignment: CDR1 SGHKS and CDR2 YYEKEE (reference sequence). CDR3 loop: CASSLIPSGGAGEQFF. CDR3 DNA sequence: TGTGCCAGCAGCTTGATCCCAAGCGGGGGGGCCGGGGAGCAGTTCTTC.

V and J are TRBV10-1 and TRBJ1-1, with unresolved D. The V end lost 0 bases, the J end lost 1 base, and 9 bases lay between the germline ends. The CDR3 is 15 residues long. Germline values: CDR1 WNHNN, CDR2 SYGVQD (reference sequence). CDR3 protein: CASSESPRKNTEAFF. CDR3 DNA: TGCGCCAGCAGTGAGTCGCCCAGGAAGAACACTGAAGCTTTCTTT.

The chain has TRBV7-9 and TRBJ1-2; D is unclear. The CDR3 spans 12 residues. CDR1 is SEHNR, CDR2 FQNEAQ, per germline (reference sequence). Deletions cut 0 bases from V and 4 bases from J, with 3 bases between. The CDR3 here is CASSLAAYGYTF. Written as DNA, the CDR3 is TGTGCCAGCAGCTTAGCGGCCTATGGCTACACCTTC.

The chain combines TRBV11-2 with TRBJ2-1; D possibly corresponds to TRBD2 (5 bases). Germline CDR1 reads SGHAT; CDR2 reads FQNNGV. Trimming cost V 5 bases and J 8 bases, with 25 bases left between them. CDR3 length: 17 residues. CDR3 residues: CASSGFVGVTGPHEQFF. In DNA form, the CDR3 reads TGTGCCAGCAGCGGATTCGTCGGGGTAACCGGGCCTCATGAGCAGTTCTTC. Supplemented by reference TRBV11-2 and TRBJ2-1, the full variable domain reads EAGVAQSPRYKIIEKRQSVAFWCNPISGHATLYWYQQILGQGPKLLIQFQNNGVVDDSQLPKDRFSAERLKGVDSTLKIQPAKLEDSAVYLCASSGFVGVTGPHEQFFGPGTRLTVL.

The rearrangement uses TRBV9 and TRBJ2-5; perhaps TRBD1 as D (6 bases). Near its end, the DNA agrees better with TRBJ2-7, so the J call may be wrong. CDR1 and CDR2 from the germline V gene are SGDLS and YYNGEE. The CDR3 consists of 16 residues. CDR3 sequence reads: CASSVGVTGSSYEQYF. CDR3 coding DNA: TGTGCCAGCAGCGTAGGGGTGACAGGTTCATCGTACGAGCAGTACTTC.